One and the same sample provided the 11 T cell receptor beta chains below, sequenced in a study of cytomegalovirus exposure and HLA in healthy donors. Primers: 60 Vbeta forward and 13 Jbeta reverse. Profiled with immunoSEQ multiplex PCR; TCRdb holds only in-frame clones, not every one. The table lists fewer than 300,000 clones, about four fifths of them singletons. Sample: PBMCs. The receptors come from a girl under 10 years old in good health and CMV-seronegative.

This sequence joins TRBV7-8 and TRBJ2-1; D gene uncertain. Germline-derived CDR1 and CDR2 are SGHVS and FQNEAQ. The CDR3 sequence is 13 residues long. Deletions cut 5 bases from V and 9 bases from J, with 14 bases between. This CDR3 is CASSLSLVSEQFF. The CDR3 bases are TGTGCCAGCAGCCTGTCATTAGTCTCTGAGCAGTTCTTC.

The V gene is TRBV28, the J gene TRBJ1-2; 8 bases fit TRBD1. This CDR3 contains 12 residues. With V trimmed by 5 bases and J by 7 bases, 3 bases remained unmatched. Germline-derived CDR1 and CDR2 are MDHEN and SYDVKM. CDR3 in amino acids: CASSDRGGGYTF. CDR3 DNA: TGTGCCAGCAGTGACAGGGGAGGTGGCTACACCTTC.

In its sample, this clone was seen once. J is TRBJ2-1 and V is TRBV5-1; D is undetermined. The V end was cut by 5 bases, the J end by 10 bases, with 13 bases between. Germline loops: CDR1 SGHRS, CDR2 YFSETQ. The CDR3 sequence is 12 residues long. CDR3 sequence (DNA): TGCGCCAGCAGGGAGACCCCCGGGGAGCAGTTCTTC. Translating gives CASRETPGEQFF.

The J gene is TRBJ1-6, the V gene TRBV6-1, with D unresolved. Germline-derived CDR1 and CDR2 are MNHNS and SASEGT. Trimming removed 5 bases from V and 7 bases from J, with 12 bases in between. This CDR3 is 14 amino acids long. The CDR3 region is CASSWYSRNSPLHF. The CDR3 coding sequence is TGTGCCAGCAGTTGGTATTCGCGAAATTCACCCCTCCACTTT.

The chain is built from TRBV9 and TRBJ1-2; a weak D match, TRBD1 (6 bases). This CDR3 region has 15 residues. Germline V gene lookup returns CDR1 SGDLS and CDR2 YYNGEE. V was trimmed by 4 bases and J by 2 bases, leaving 15 bases between them. The CDR3 DNA reads as TGTGCCAGCAGCCGCGGGCAGGGGTGGAACTATGGCTACACCTTC. Protein sequence: CASSRGQGWNYGYTF.

A remark on this clone: At the DNA level, this CDR3 is encoded by other sequences in the same sample as well. The rearrangement uses TRBV2 and TRBJ1-2, with 8 bases matching TRBD1. CDR1 SNHLY and CDR2 FYNNEI come from the germline V gene. Trimming at V came to 6 bases and at J to 4 bases, leaving 10 bases not matched to a gene. The CDR3 totals 15 residues. The CDR3 loop is CASSVRQGLVYGYTF. The CDR3 coding sequence is TGTGCCAGCAGCGTCCGACAGGGGTTAGTCTATGGCTACACCTTC.

As concerns this clone: An end of the junction does not agree with germline; a read error may underlie this. The same CDR3 also results from other DNA sequences found in this sample. The chain joins TRBV29-1 to TRBJ2-6, with D tentatively TRBD2 (6 bases). Germline values: CDR1 SQVTM, CDR2 ANQGSEA. The length of the CDR3 is 15 residues. CDR3 coding DNA: TGCAGCGTTGGACGGGGGAGCTCTGGGGCCAACGTTCTGACTTTC. Its translation is CSVGRGSSGANVLTF. The full variable domain, completed using reference TRBV29-1 and TRBJ2-6, is SAVISQKPSRDICQRGTSLTIQCQVDSQVTMMFWYRQQPGQSLTLIATANQGSEATYESGFVIDKFPISRPNLTFSTLTVSNMSPEDSSIYLCSVGRGSSGANVLTFGAGSRLTVL.

The chain joins TRBV9 to TRBJ1-4; maybe TRBD1 (5 bases). The CDR3 is 15 residues long. Deletions cut 4 bases from V and 4 bases from J, with 14 bases between. Germline lookup yields CDR1 SGDLS and CDR2 YYNGEE. The CDR3 nucleotides are TGTGCCAGCAGCATTGATGGGGGGGATAATGAAAAACTGTTTTTT. Its translation is CASSIDGGDNEKLFF. Full variable domain (remainder filled in from reference TRBV9 and TRBJ1-4): DSGVTQTPKHLITATGQRVTLRCSPRSGDLSVYWYQQSLDQGLQFLIQYYNGEERAKGNILERFSAQQFPDLHSELNLSSLELGDSALYFCASSIDGGDNEKLFFGSGTQLSVL.

Only one count was recorded for this clone. The gene calls are TRBV6-5 and TRBJ2-1, with D perhaps TRBD1 (6 bases). CDR1 is MNHEY, CDR2 SVGAGI, per germline. V lost 6 bases and J 7 bases, leaving 19 bases between the germline ends. The CDR3 covers 15 residues. The CDR3 region has the DNA TGTGCCAGCAGAGTTTTACAGGGTCTGAGGAATGAGCAGTTCTTC. Its translation: CASRVLQGLRNEQFF.

This clone was detected a few times. The V gene is TRBV5-1, the J gene TRBJ2-7; TRBD1 matches at 11 bases. The ends lost 4 bases at V and 5 bases at J; junction bases unmatched: 5. The V gene's germline CDR1 is SGHRS and CDR2 YFSETQ. The CDR3 is 14 amino acids. CDR3 coding DNA: TGCGCCAGCAGCCCGGGACAGGGGGTCCACGAGCAGTACTTC. Its translation: CASSPGQGVHEQYF.

The chain is built from TRBV7-7 and TRBJ1-1, with unresolved D. The CDR3 covers 11 residues. Germline-derived CDR1 and CDR2 are SSHAT and FNYEAQ (reference sequence). Trimming stripped 4 bases from V and 4 bases from J, with 4 bases between. CDR3 loop: CASSYSTEAFF. The CDR3 DNA reads as TGTGCCAGCAGCTATAGCACTGAAGCTTTCTTT.